The clone carrying this TCR beta chain was detected only a few times. Produced via immunoSEQ multiplex PCR; TCRdb's table is partial and in-frame only. The sample includes tens of thousands of clones, roughly 90% seen only once; the top ten take roughly 12%. This entry comes from a study of blood T cell repertoires in COVID-19. Trimming shortened V by 6 bases and J by 4 bases, and 6 bases separated the two germline ends. CDR3 length: 12 amino acids. The clonotype originates from a man in his 70s with active or convalescent COVID-19. V is TRBV12-3 or TRBV12-4 and J is TRBJ2-2; D gene unclear. The material sequenced was peripheral blood. The CDR3 nucleotides are TGTGCCAGCAGATCTAGCACCGGGGAGCTGTTTTTT. This encodes CASRSSTGELFF.